Below, one T cell receptor beta chain is given with its context. Its recognized antigen is unknown. Per-base quality was not reported, and no clone a single base away is much larger than it. From cysteine to phenylalanine, the CDR3 is 14 amino acids long. The retained sequence is limited to the CDR3, 42 bases, with the frame set at the first base. From a lookup of the germline V gene, CDR1 and CDR2 are SGHNT and YENEEA. Trimming leaves V shorter by 4 bases and J shorter by 5 bases, with the junction holding 3 bases beyond the gene matches. The sample originates from a study of identifying expanded T cells in peripheral blood (dated by TCRdb to between 2018 and 2020). For the study in its entirety: Four technical replicates, made by sequencing separate aliquots from the same pool of genomic DNA, were compared pairwise. The research as a whole found: Across all healthy-donor time intervals, the beta-binomial model significantly lowered both the number of clones called differentially abundant and the false-positive rate. For all healthy donors, the variance in clone template counts between approximately 2-week samples rose significantly as total template count increased. The authors expected that over much longer intervals, such as months to years, biological variance in healthy repertoires might increase even further. About 1.3 differentially abundant clones were flagged by the binomial model between technical replicates, whereas about 15 and 18 were flagged over approximately two weeks and four weeks, respectively.

No immune events, such as infections, were documented for the healthy donors during the collection period. To calibrate time-dependent variance in a beta-binomial model of T-cell clone differential abundance, blood repertoires from healthy donors were used as a training cohort. The training cohort was composed of roughly ten healthy donors, 3 female and 7 male. Donor ages ranged from about 29 to 65 years, with an average of about 41 years. Whole blood, obtained from a commercial supplier, was collected from each healthy donor at three time points spaced about 2 weeks apart. Genomic DNA was extracted from unsorted whole blood for immunosequencing. TCRbeta CDR3 regions were profiled by bias-controlled multiplex PCR amplification of genomic DNA with the immunoSEQ Assay. The original methods were these. The absolute abundance of each unique TCRbeta CDR3 region was quantified after sequences were collapsed and filtered. Differential abundance was tested with a binomial (Fisher-equivalent) model and with a beta-binomial model adding time-dependent variance fitted from healthy donors. Clones with fewer than 5 combined templates were excluded, and clones with Benjamini-Hochberg FDR below 0.01 were called differentially abundant. The form v = (b*log(k)+a)^2 was used to model beta-binomial variance as a function of total template count across the two samples. Here the immuneACCESS table is served through TCRdb, limited to in-frame sequences with V and J called. Missing clones are a known gap in these copies; in checked studies unresolved V genes cover under half, and the rest lacks a known reason. V and J calls plus clone size are reproduced from that table; the DNA served to infer D and trimming. For this sample the table gives around 120,000 clones, of which approximately 90% were detected only once. The top ten clones comprise 16% of the sample.

The chain links TRBV11-3 with TRBJ2-1, and TRBD1 matches 9 of the central bases. The source of this sequence is a person between 18 and 75 years old in good health. The specimen sequenced was blood. Here the CDR3 is given as CASSWGQGDNEQFF. DNA sequence: TGTGCCAGCAGCTGGGGACAGGGAGACAATGAGCAGTTCTTC.